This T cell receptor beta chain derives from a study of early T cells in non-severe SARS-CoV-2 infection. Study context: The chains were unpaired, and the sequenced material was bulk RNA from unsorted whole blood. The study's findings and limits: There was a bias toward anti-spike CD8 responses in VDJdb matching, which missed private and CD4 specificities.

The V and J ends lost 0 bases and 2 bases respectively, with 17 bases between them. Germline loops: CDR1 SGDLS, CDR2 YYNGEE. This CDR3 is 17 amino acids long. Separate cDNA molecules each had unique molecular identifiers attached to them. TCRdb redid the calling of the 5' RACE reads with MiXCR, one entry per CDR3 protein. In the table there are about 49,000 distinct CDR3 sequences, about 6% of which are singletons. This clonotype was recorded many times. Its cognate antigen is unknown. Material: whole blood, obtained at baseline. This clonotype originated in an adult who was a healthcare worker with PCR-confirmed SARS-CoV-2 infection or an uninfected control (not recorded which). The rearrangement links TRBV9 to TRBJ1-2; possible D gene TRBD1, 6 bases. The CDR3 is CASSVAENRAINYGYTF. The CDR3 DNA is TGTGCCAGCAGCGTAGCTGAGAACAGGGCGATCAACTATGGCTACACCTTC.